What follows are 17 T cell receptor beta chains derived from one specimen sequenced in a study of blood T cell repertoires in COVID-19. The table came from immunoSEQ multiplex PCR; TCRdb's copy has only in-frame clones and leaves some out. The sample includes 200,000 to 250,000 clones, 83% of them seen just once. Sequencing was done on a sample of PBMCs or T cells enriched from blood (not recorded which). The receptor set was obtained from a woman between 40 and 55 years old who had been exposed to COVID-19.

This rearrangement joins TRBV20-1 to TRBJ1-1; possible D gene TRBD1, 6 bases. Germline V gene lookup returns CDR1 DFQATT and CDR2 SNEGSKA (reference sequence). The CDR3 has 11 residues. V was clipped by 2 bases and J by 7 bases, with 8 bases between them. The CDR3 spells CSARRGSEAFF. The DNA of the CDR3 is TGCAGTGCTAGAAGGGGGAGTGAAGCTTTCTTT.

The chain joins TRBV11-3 to TRBJ2-1, with 7 bases aligning to TRBD1. There are 15 residues in the CDR3. V was clipped by 5 bases and J by 5 bases; unmatched bases: 9. Germline V gives CDR1 SGHNT, CDR2 YENEEA. CDR3 in DNA: TGTGCCAGCAGCGCAAGGGACAGCCCCAACAATGAGCAGTTCTTC. Its translation: CASSARDSPNNEQFF.

V is TRBV5-1 and J is TRBJ2-2, with 7 bases identical to TRBD1. The CDR3 loop spans 14 amino acids. The trim removed 4 bases at V and 6 bases at J, leaving 6 bases unmatched. CDR1 is SGHRS, CDR2 YFSETQ, per germline. This CDR3 is CASSLPQGAGELFF. DNA for the CDR3: TGCGCCAGCAGCCTACCTCAGGGGGCCGGGGAGCTGTTTTTT.

The chain joins TRBV5-4 to TRBJ1-5; TRBD1 is a possible D gene (6 bases). Looked up from germline, CDR1 is SGHNT and CDR2 is YYREEE (reference sequence). Trimming removed 4 bases from V and 0 bases from J, with 11 bases in between. This CDR3 is 15 amino acids long. The CDR3, as DNA: TGTGCCAGCAGCCAAGGGGGGGGTAGCAATCAGCCCCAGCATTTT. It codes for CASSQGGGSNQPQHF.

V usage is TRBV3-1 (or the pseudogene TRBV3-2) and J usage is TRBJ2-2; D might be TRBD1 (5 bases). Germline CDR1 reads LGHDT; CDR2 reads YNNKEL (reference sequence). V dropped 5 bases and J dropped 6 bases, with 10 bases sitting between them. The length of the CDR3 is 13 residues. For the CDR3, the DNA is TGTGCCAGCAGCGTTAGGGGTGCCGGGGAGCTGTTTTTT. Its protein is CASSVRGAGELFF.

The sample holds one count of this clone. V gene TRBV3-1 (or the pseudogene TRBV3-2) combines with J gene TRBJ1-2; 9 nucleotides line up with TRBD1. Germline-derived CDR1 and CDR2 are LGHDT and YNNKEL (reference sequence). V lost 3 bases to trimming and J lost 5 bases; unmatched junction nucleotides: 7. The CDR3 is 15 amino acids. The CDR3 nucleotides read TGTGCCAGCAGCCAGTCGGGACAGGGTGGGTATGGCTACACCTTC. Protein product: CASSQSGQGGYGYTF.

This chain connects TRBV18 to TRBJ1-3; 8 nucleotides line up with TRBD1. Germline V CDR1 and CDR2: KGHSH, LQKENI. The CDR3 runs to 19 residues. The V segment lost 2 bases and the J segment 0 bases; nucleotides outside the gene matches: 12. The CDR3 reads CASSPTRGTGGFSGNTIYF. In DNA form, the CDR3 reads TGTGCCAGCTCACCAACACGGGGGACAGGAGGATTCTCTGGAAACACCATATATTTT.

This chain uses TRBV19 with TRBJ2-4; 8 bases align to TRBD2. J gave up 0 bases and V 4 bases, and 5 bases lay outside the gene matches. The CDR3 is made up of 16 amino acids. The V gene's germline CDR1 is LNHDA and CDR2 SQIVND (reference sequence). The CDR3 loop reads CASSTLAGLAKNIQYF. CDR3 nucleotides: TGTGCCAGTAGTACCTTAGCGGGGTTAGCCAAAAACATTCAGTACTTC.

This chain connects TRBV9 to TRBJ1-1; 7 bases agree with TRBD1. The CDR3 has 14 amino acids. Germline assignment: CDR1 SGDLS and CDR2 YYNGEE. The V and J ends lost 4 bases and 7 bases, in that order; junction bases with no gene match: 10. CDR3 amino acids: CASSFLTGQVEAFF. CDR3 nucleotides: TGTGCCAGCAGCTTCCTGACAGGGCAGGTTGAAGCTTTCTTT. The complete variable domain, with remaining parts taken from reference TRBV9 and TRBJ1-1, reads DSGVTQTPKHLITATGQRVTLRCSPRSGDLSVYWYQQSLDQGLQFLIQYYNGEERAKGNILERFSAQQFPDLHSELNLSSLELGDSALYFCASSFLTGQVEAFFGQGTRLTVV.

The chain uses TRBV6-5 and TRBJ2-2; 7 nucleotides agree with TRBD1. The germline gives CDR1 MNHEY, CDR2 SVGAGI. V lost 7 bases and J lost 7; bases outside the gene matches: 9. CDR3 size: 14 residues. The CDR3 DNA follows: TGTGCCAGCACCAAGGACAGGAGGAACGGGGAGCTGTTTTTT. Translation gives CASTKDRRNGELFF.

This clone was seen once. V and J are TRBV18 and TRBJ2-7; D is perhaps TRBD2 (5 bases). V shed 4 bases and J shed 1 base, with 11 bases lying between them. Per germline, CDR1 KGHSH and CDR2 LQKENI. The CDR3 runs 14 residues. CDR3: CASSHRRESYEQYF. The CDR3 DNA reads TGTGCCAGCTCACACCGACGGGAATCCTACGAGCAGTACTTC.

The J gene is TRBJ2-5, the V gene TRBV14, with D possibly matching TRBD2 (5 bases). The V end was cut by 2 bases, the J end by 5 bases, with 6 bases between. Per germline, CDR1 SGHDN and CDR2 FVKESK. The CDR3 consists of 12 residues. The DNA of the CDR3 is TGTGCCAGCAGCCAATCGGGGGAGACCCAGTACTTC. Translated, it gives CASSQSGETQYF.

J is TRBJ1-5 and V is TRBV28; 7 bases line up with TRBD1. The CDR3 runs 14 residues. CDR1 and CDR2 from the germline V gene are MDHEN and SYDVKM. V dropped 3 bases and J dropped 3; count of bases not matched to a gene: 2. The DNA of the CDR3 is TGTGCCAGCAGTTTGACAGGGACCAATCAGCCCCAGCATTTT. Translated: CASSLTGTNQPQHF.

This chain joins TRBV4-2 and TRBJ1-2; unclear D gene. Germline V gene sequence: CDR1 LGHNA, CDR2 YNFKEQ. V was cut by 4 bases and J by 0 bases, with 18 bases left in between. The CDR3 has 17 residues. This CDR3 is CASSPPPSSRANYGYTF. The CDR3 DNA reads TGTGCCAGCAGCCCCCCCCCGAGCTCCCGAGCTAACTATGGCTACACCTTC.

The chain has TRBV7-9 and TRBJ1-5, with D uncertain. Germline V CDR1 and CDR2: SEHNR, FQNEAQ (reference sequence). V lost 5 bases and J 2 bases, leaving 10 bases between the germline ends. This CDR3 comprises 14 residues. As DNA, the CDR3 is TGTGCCAGCAGCCGGGGATGGGGCAATCAGCCCCAGCATTTT. This translates into CASSRGWGNQPQHF.

J is TRBJ2-1 and V is TRBV5-6; no clear D gene. The length of the CDR3 is 14 residues. Trimming removed 4 bases at V and 2 bases at J, with 10 bases between. Germline V gene sequence: CDR1 SGHDT, CDR2 YYEEEE. The chain's CDR3 is CASSQTGTYNEQFF. The CDR3, as DNA: TGTGCCAGCAGCCAGACTGGAACCTACAATGAGCAGTTCTTC.

Notes on this clone: At the DNA level, this CDR3 is encoded by other sequences in the same sample as well. The rearrangement uses TRBV24-1 and TRBJ2-5; the match to TRBD2 covers 7 bases. The CDR3 is 14 amino acids. Germline values: CDR1 KGHDR, CDR2 SFDVKD. V shed 3 bases and J 4 bases; nucleotides not matched to a gene: 4. This CDR3 is CATSDLGRGETQYF. The CDR3 DNA sequence: TGTGCCACCAGTGATCTAGGGAGGGGAGAGACCCAGTACTTC.